Sequencing of this T cell receptor beta chain was carried out in a study of cytomegalovirus exposure and HLA in healthy donors. The study ran its PCR with 60 Vbeta and 13 Jbeta primers. Some clones are missing from TCRdb's copy, which holds only in-frame ones; the method was immunoSEQ multiplex PCR. The data show 100,000 to 150,000 clones, with approximately 75% seen just once and more than 3% held by the top ten. This CDR3 has 17 residues. V lost 2 bases, J lost 4 bases, and 9 bases stayed unmatched. In germline, CDR1 is SGHRS, CDR2 YFSETQ. Concerning this clone itself: Its target is not known.

Notes on the study in general: Per a later analysis, 15,000 to 20,000 TCR beta sequences showed association with HLA alleles at 0.05 false discovery rate. The study assumed roughly uniform donor sequencing depth for presence/absence analyses.

The receptor was derived from a man aged 30 to 45 in good health and CMV-seronegative. Sequenced input: PBMCs. The V gene is TRBV5-1, the J gene TRBJ2-5, with 12 positions matching TRBD2. The CDR3 DNA sequence: TGCGCCAGCAGCTTAACGACTAGCGGGGGCTATGGAGAGACCCAGTACTTC. Translation gives CASSLTTSGGYGETQYF. The full variable domain, completed using reference TRBV5-1 and TRBJ2-5, is KAGVTQTPRYLIKTRGQQVTLSCSPISGHRSVSWYQQTPGQGLQFLFEYFSETQRNKGNFPGRFSGRQFSNSRSEMNVSTLELGDSALYLCASSLTTSGGYGETQYFGPGTRLLVL.